In its sample, the clone carrying this TCR beta chain was seen once. This record belongs to a study of radiation and T cells in renal cell carcinoma. The CDR3 has 16 amino acids. Trimming cost V 4 bases and J 6 bases; bases outside gene matches: 9. CDR1 is MGHRA, CDR2 YSYEKL, per germline. Time point indicated: blood 2 weeks post-SBRT. Documented treatment: 15 Gy SBRT to primary tumor, nephrectomy 4 weeks later. TCRdb's copy holds only in-frame clones and misses some; the assay was immunoSEQ multiplex PCR. The table shows about 49,000 clones, with about 80% occurring only once. This receptor was identified in a woman in her seventies with renal cell carcinoma. The source material was blood, sampled from a patient whose treatment included radiotherapy and nephrectomy. The chain uses TRBV4-1 and TRBJ2-3; 11 positions match TRBD2. CDR3 protein: CASSLGVAGGRDTQYF. CDR3 DNA sequence: TGCGCCAGCAGCCTCGGGGTAGCGGGAGGGAGGGATACGCAGTATTTT.